This T cell receptor (beta chain) was identified in a study of T cell responses to AZD1222 COVID-19 vaccine. CDR3 length equals 11 residues. Trimming took off 2 bases at V and 1 base at J, with 2 bases between the two ends. The germline gives CDR1 DFQATT, CDR2 SNEGSKA (reference sequence). Clones were read by immunoSEQ multiplex PCR, and TCRdb kept only the in-frame ones, dropping some. The repertoire holds around 150,000 clones, with approximately 92% as singletons. General observations from the study: Increased Spike-specific TCR breadth and depth were observed after two AZD1222 doses. In a largely white British group with more females than males, clonal diversity was possibly underestimated. Reportedly, nearly half of unique spike TCRs recognized epitopes outside B.1.351/B.1.1.7 mutations.

About this clone: Its antigen remains unidentified.

Whether given at about 4 or about 12 weeks, second doses were pooled. The TCR comes from an adult who received the AZD1222 COVID-19 vaccine. The chain couples TRBV20-1 to TRBJ1-1; D is uncertain. Specimen: peripheral blood, collected 28 days after the second AZD1222 dose. DNA for the CDR3: TGCAGTGCTAGACCGAACACTGAAGCTTTCTTT. Amino acids: CSARPNTEAFF.